A selection of T cell receptor beta chains follows, all from one sample in a study of blood T cell repertoires in COVID-19. Sequencing used immunoSEQ multiplex PCR; TCRdb keeps in-frame clones, though not all of them. The sample consists of roughly 500,000 clones, approximately 92% of them appearing once. Sequenced material: peripheral blood. These receptors originate from a young man with COVID-19, enrolled during active disease. CDR3s include the opening cysteine and the closing phenylalanine or tryptophan. The D gene is left open where the match is weak. Size is stated for part of the rows, as once, few or many counts, or as a class when the clone is expanded.

clone_size,j_call,v_call,d_call,cdr3_aa,cdr3_nt
-,TRBJ1-5,TRBV12-2,-,CASRSRGNQPQHF,TGTGCAAGTCGCTCCAGGGGCAATCAGCCCCAGCATTTT
-,TRBJ1-1,TRBV5-4,-,CASSLGGVNTEAFF,TGTGCCAGCAGCTTGGGGGGGGTGAACACTGAAGCTTTCTTT
-,TRBJ2-1,TRBV27,-,CASSLSPLASYNEQFF,TGTGCCAGCAGTTTATCCCCACTAGCTTCATACAATGAGCAGTTCTTC
-,TRBJ1-4,TRBV5-1,TRBD1,CASSSWTGSPNEKLFF,TGCGCCAGCAGCAGTTGGACAGGGAGTCCTAATGAAAAACTGTTTTTT
once,TRBJ2-2,TRBV5-8,TRBD1,CASSRYRGVTGELFF,TGTGCCAGCAGCCGTTACAGGGGGGTCACCGGGGAGCTGTTTTTT
-,TRBJ1-2,TRBV6-5,TRBD1,CASRTLQGGYGYTF,TGTGCCAGCAGAACCTTACAGGGGGGGTATGGCTACACCTTC
-,TRBJ2-7,TRBV3-1/TRBV3-2,-,CASSHRGREPYEQYF,TGTGCCAGCAGCCACAGGGGAAGGGAGCCCTACGAGCAGTACTTC
-,TRBJ2-5,TRBV5-4,TRBD1,CASSLAKNRGRSETQYF,TGTGCCAGCAGCTTGGCCAAGAACAGGGGGCGGTCAGAGACCCAGTACTTC
-,TRBJ1-5,TRBV27,-,CASSLSGRGRQPQHF,TGTGCCAGCAGTTTATCCGGGAGGGGGAGGCAGCCCCAGCATTTT
-,TRBJ1-1,TRBV3-1/TRBV3-2,-,CASSLRTWTEAFF,TGTGCCAGCAGCCTCCGGACTTGGACTGAAGCTTTCTTT
-,TRBJ2-7,TRBV13,-,CASSRTGSGFYEQYF,TGTGCCAGCAGCCGAACAGGGTCGGGTTTCTACGAGCAGTACTTC
-,TRBJ2-1,TRBV3-1/TRBV3-2,TRBD2,CASSQNIAGKVHEQFF,TGTGCCAGCAGCCAAAACATAGCGGGAAAGGTCCATGAGCAGTTCTTC
-,TRBJ2-3,TRBV20-1,TRBD1,CSASTDRDTDTQYF,TGCAGTGCTAGTACCGACAGGGACACAGATACGCAGTATTTT
few,TRBJ1-6,TRBV19,-,CASRHSSYNSPLHF,TGTGCCAGTAGGCACAGCTCCTATAATTCACCCCTCCACTTT
-,TRBJ1-2,TRBV9,-,CASSGQRALPNYGYTF,TGTGCCAGCAGCGGACAGAGAGCACTTCCCAACTATGGCTACACCTTC
-,TRBJ2-1,TRBV10-1,TRBD1,CASSTTGTGAFNEQFF,TGCGCCAGCAGTACTACCGGGACAGGGGCATTCAATGAGCAGTTCTTC
-,TRBJ2-7,TRBV6-5,TRBD1,CASYWDSPYEQYF,TGTGCCAGCTACTGGGACAGTCCCTACGAGCAGTACTTC
few,TRBJ1-1,TRBV29-1,-,CSERAGHLNTEAFF,TGCAGTGAAAGGGCAGGGCACTTGAACACTGAAGCTTTCTTT
-,TRBJ2-7,TRBV27,-,CASSFAGRGNEQYF,TGTGCCAGCAGTTTCGCGGGCAGGGGCAACGAGCAGTACTTC
-,TRBJ2-3,TRBV11-3,-,CASSLAGGTDTQYF,TGTGCCAGCAGCTTAGCGGGGGGCACAGATACGCAGTATTTT
-,TRBJ2-1,TRBV3-1/TRBV3-2,-,CASSLTSAGGNEQFF,TGTGCCAGCAGCCTCACTAGTGCCGGAGGTAATGAGCAGTTCTTC
-,TRBJ1-6,TRBV7-5,-,CVRNPGQPNSPLHF,TGTGTCAGAAACCCGGGACAGCCAAATTCACCCCTCCACTTT
-,TRBJ2-2,TRBV10-3,-,CAISSTAKTGELFF,TGTGCCATCAGTTCGACAGCGAAAACCGGGGAGCTGTTTTTT
-,TRBJ2-1,TRBV20-1,-,CSASGGLQRGTYNEQFF,TGCAGTGCTAGTGGGGGCCTTCAGCGGGGTACCTACAATGAGCAGTTCTTC
-,TRBJ2-1,TRBV30,TRBD2,CAWSLGVTSGSLNEQFF,TGTGCCTGGAGTCTGGGGGTAACTAGCGGGAGTCTCAATGAGCAGTTCTTC
-,TRBJ1-2,TRBV2,TRBD1,CASRRGGIGGDIHGYTF,TGTGCCAGCAGGCGAGGCGGGATAGGGGGCGATATCCATGGCTACACCTTC
-,TRBJ2-4,TRBV27,-,CASSGPIPSGSKNIQYF,TGTGCCAGCAGTGGCCCTATACCGTCAGGGTCCAAAAACATTCAGTACTTC
once,TRBJ2-2,TRBV24-1,TRBD1,CATSDSGGTGELFF,TGTGCCACCAGTGATTCAGGGGGCACCGGGGAGCTGTTTTTT
-,TRBJ1-3,TRBV15,-,CATSRDSAGNTIYF,TGTGCCACCAGCAGAGATTCCGCTGGAAACACCATATATTTT
few,TRBJ1-1,TRBV15,TRBD1,CATAVDRAAEAFF,TGTGCCACCGCTGTGGACAGGGCGGCTGAAGCTTTCTTT
-,TRBJ1-1,TRBV10-2,-,CASSAPGDEAFF,TGCGCCAGCAGTGCCCCGGGGGATGAAGCTTTCTTT
-,TRBJ1-1,TRBV5-6,-,CASSLNNMQGKAFF,TGTGCCAGCAGCCTCAACAACATGCAGGGGAAAGCTTTCTTT
-,TRBJ1-2,TRBV9,TRBD1,CASSVAEGAIQGYTF,TGTGCCAGCAGCGTAGCCGAGGGGGCGATACAAGGCTACACCTTC
-,TRBJ2-2,TRBV29-1,TRBD1,CSVGTGGGTGELFF,TGCAGCGTTGGGACAGGGGGCGGCACCGGGGAGCTGTTTTTT
-,TRBJ1-6,TRBV9,-,CASSAAGTPNSPLHF,TGTGCCAGCAGCGCAGCCGGGACACCTAATTCACCCCTCCACTTT
once,TRBJ1-2,TRBV18,-,CASSPAGLWYTF,TGTGCCAGCTCACCTGCAGGGCTGTGGTACACCTTC
-,TRBJ2-3,TRBV6-5,-,CASSYLGTDTQYF,TGTGCCAGCAGTTATCTCGGCACAGATACGCAGTATTTT
-,TRBJ2-7,TRBV30,TRBD2,CAWSALPGGRYSYEQYF,TGTGCCTGGAGTGCCCTTCCTGGCGGGAGGTACTCGTACGAGCAGTACTTC
-,TRBJ2-1,TRBV29-1,TRBD2,CSVESGGSNEQFF,TGCAGCGTTGAAAGTGGCGGGAGTAATGAGCAGTTCTTC
once,TRBJ2-1,TRBV4-2,-,CASSRTGTSHNEQFF,TGTGCCAGCAGCCGGACCGGGACATCACACAATGAGCAGTTCTTC
-,TRBJ1-2,TRBV6-1,-,CASSDPTSRRGAGIYGYTF,TGTGCCAGCAGTGACCCGACGTCCCGTCGGGGGGCCGGGATCTATGGCTACACCTTC
-,TRBJ2-3,TRBV7-3,TRBD2,CASGTSVPDTQYF,TGTGCCAGCGGGACTAGCGTCCCAGATACGCAGTATTTT
-,TRBJ2-5,TRBV5-4,TRBD2,CASSLGLAGIGVETQYF,TGTGCCAGCAGCTTGGGCCTAGCGGGGATAGGTGTGGAGACCCAGTACTTC
-,TRBJ2-4,TRBV11-2,-,CASSLSLAKNIQYF,TGTGCCAGCAGCTTAAGCCTAGCCAAAAACATTCAGTACTTC
once,TRBJ2-3,TRBV5-4,-,CASSSSSSTDTQYF,TGTGCCAGCAGCTCGTCCTCTAGCACAGATACGCAGTATTTT
-,TRBJ1-4,TRBV2,TRBD1,CASTSRQGTEKLFF,TGTGCCAGCACTTCGAGACAGGGCACTGAAAAACTGTTTTTT
-,TRBJ1-4,TRBV7-6,-,CASSLAGHEKLFF,TGTGCCAGCAGCTTAGCGGGGCATGAAAAACTGTTTTTT
few,TRBJ1-1,TRBV6-1,-,CASSDGRANTEAFF,TGTGCCAGCAGTGATGGCAGGGCGAACACTGAAGCTTTCTTT
-,TRBJ1-2,TRBV10-2,-,CASTSRQGYGYTF,TGCGCCAGCACCAGCAGGCAGGGATATGGCTACACCTTC
-,TRBJ1-3,TRBV7-9,-,CASSTPELSGNTIYF,TGTGCCAGCAGCACCCCCGAACTCTCTGGAAACACCATATATTTT
-,TRBJ2-7,TRBV18,TRBD1,CASSQDRSSYEQYF,TGTGCCAGCTCACAGGACAGGAGCTCCTACGAGCAGTACTTC
-,TRBJ2-7,TRBV27,TRBD2,CASSSLTSGTYEQYF,TGTGCCAGCAGTTCCTTGACTAGCGGGACGTACGAGCAGTACTTC
-,TRBJ2-1,TRBV9,TRBD2,CASSPRVAGTYNEQFF,TGTGCCAGCAGCCCCCGGGTAGCGGGGACCTACAATGAGCAGTTCTTC
-,TRBJ2-7,TRBV27,TRBD2,CASSPTFTSGRPLEYF,TGTGCCAGCAGTCCCACATTTACTAGCGGGAGGCCCCTGGAGTACTTC
once,TRBJ2-1,TRBV24-1,-,CATSDSLRINYEQFF,TGTGCCACCAGTGATTCCCTCAGGATTAATTATGAGCAGTTCTTC
-,TRBJ1-4,TRBV5-1,-,CASSLDSRNEKLFF,TGCGCCAGCAGCTTGGACAGCCGTAATGAAAAACTGTTTTTT
-,TRBJ2-3,TRBV6-5,TRBD2,CASMTGGPGDTQYF,TGTGCCAGCATGACGGGGGGGCCGGGAGATACGCAGTATTTT